This entry lists 22 T cell receptor beta chains sequenced from one sample in a study of cytomegalovirus exposure and HLA in healthy donors. PCR involved 60 Vbeta and 13 Jbeta primers. The repertoire was sequenced with immunoSEQ multiplex PCR; TCRdb's copy has only in-frame clones and lacks some. The sample lists some 200,000 clones; over 70% were seen once. Sequencing was carried out using PBMCs. The receptor source for this set is a female donor in good health and CMV-seronegative.

The chain links TRBV7-6 to TRBJ2-7, with 9 bases fitting TRBD1. The germline CDR1 and CDR2 sequences are SGHVS and FNYEAQ. The CDR3 is made up of 16 amino acids. The ends lost 4 bases at V and 4 bases at J; junction bases unmatched: 11. The CDR3 loop reads CASSSPEGQGFYEQYF. The CDR3, as DNA: TGTGCCAGCAGCTCCCCGGAGGGACAGGGATTTTACGAGCAGTACTTC.

The V call is TRBV5-5, the J call TRBJ2-7; D is perhaps TRBD1 (6 bases). Trimming left V 4 bases short and J 7 bases short, with 18 bases between. The CDR3 totals 14 residues. The germline gives CDR1 SGHKS, CDR2 YYEKEE (reference sequence). The CDR3 DNA reads TGTGCCAGCAGCCTAACAGGGTCAGTTTCAGAGCAGTACTTC. Translated, it gives CASSLTGSVSEQYF.

The V call is TRBV18, the J call TRBJ2-7, with TRBD1 identical over 10 bases. CDR3 size: 15 residues. V lost 4 bases, J lost 3 bases, and 6 bases stayed unmatched. In germline, CDR1 is KGHSH, CDR2 LQKENI. The CDR3 sequence: CASSQPGQGFYEQYF. CDR3 nucleotides: TGTGCCAGCTCACAGCCGGGACAGGGGTTCTACGAGCAGTACTTC.

The J gene is TRBJ2-3, the V gene TRBV28; the match to TRBD2 covers 11 bases. V trimming: 6 bases; J trimming: 1 base; junction bases outside the gene matches: 9. CDR1 MDHEN and CDR2 SYDVKM come from the germline V gene. CDR3 length: 17 amino acids. The CDR3 DNA is TGTGCCAGCAGCTCCCTAGGGGGACTAGCGGGCACAGATACGCAGTATTTT. Translated: CASSSLGGLAGTDTQYF.

The rearrangement links TRBV7-8 to TRBJ1-1, with a possible D match to TRBD1 (5 bases). The V end was cut by 2 bases, the J end by 1 base, with 8 bases between. Germline CDR1 is SGHVS and CDR2 is FQNEAQ. There are 14 residues in the CDR3. The CDR3 bases are TGTGCCAGCAGCTTACCCAGGGAGAACACTGAAGCTTTCTTT. Its translation is CASSLPRENTEAFF.

The gene calls are TRBV5-1 and TRBJ1-4; weak D call: TRBD1 (5 bases). Germline CDR1 and CDR2: SGHRS and YFSETQ. The germline V and J ends were trimmed by 0 bases and 5 bases, with 11 bases remaining between them. This CDR3 region has 15 residues. The CDR3 sequence: CASSLEAGRNEKLFF. The CDR3 DNA follows: TGCGCCAGCAGCTTGGAGGCAGGGCGGAATGAAAAACTGTTTTTT.

The CDR3 reads CASSLSGGETEAFF. CDR3 bases: TGTGCCAGCAGCTTATCAGGTGGGGAGACTGAAGCTTTCTTT. The gene calls are TRBV7-3 and TRBJ1-1; the D is unclear. The ends were cut back, 2 bases at V and 5 bases at J, with 12 bases in the middle. The CDR3 covers 14 residues. Germline CDR1 and CDR2: SGHTA and FQGTGA.

This chain joins TRBV18 and TRBJ1-1, with D unresolved. Trimming took 2 bases from V and 2 from J, leaving 9 bases between them. The CDR3 is 14 amino acids. Germline CDR1 KGHSH, CDR2 LQKENI. CDR3: CASSPSVRNTEAFF. The CDR3, as DNA: TGTGCCAGCTCACCATCGGTCCGAAACACTGAAGCTTTCTTT.

The chain combines TRBV25-1 with TRBJ2-1; the match to TRBD2 covers 9 bases. The CDR3 has 15 residues. V was pared by 3 bases and J by 5 bases, with 5 bases of the junction left unmatched. Germline V lookup: CDR1 MGHDK, CDR2 SYGVNS. In nucleotides, the CDR3 is TGTGCCAGCAGTGATTTCAGCGGGGGGCACAATGAGCAGTTCTTC. This encodes CASSDFSGGHNEQFF. The variable domain in full, with the rest retrieved from reference TRBV25-1 and TRBJ2-1, is EADIYQTPRYLVIGTGKKITLECSQTMGHDKMYWYQQDPGMELHLIHYSYGVNSTEKGDLSSESTVSRIRTEHFPLTLESARPSHTSQYLCASSDFSGGHNEQFFGPGTRLTVL.

The sample holds a few counts of this clone. The J gene is TRBJ2-1, the V gene TRBV29-1, with 14 bases that match TRBD2. The CDR3 is 14 amino acids. The germline V gene has CDR1 SQVTM and CDR2 ANQGSEA. The V gene end was trimmed by 4 bases and the J gene end by 9 bases; junction bases not matched to a gene: 5. The CDR3 is CSVGLAGGYSEQFF. Written as DNA, the CDR3 is TGCAGCGTTGGACTAGCGGGAGGGTATTCTGAGCAGTTCTTC.

The chain employs TRBV4-3 and TRBJ1-2; 10 nucleotides line up with TRBD1. Trimming at V came to 6 bases and at J to 4 bases, leaving 8 bases not matched to a gene. Germline values: CDR1 LGHNA, CDR2 YSLEER. The CDR3 loop spans 15 amino acids. Here the CDR3 DNA reads TGCGCCAGCAGTTCCGGGACAGGGGAAACCTATGGCTACACCTTC. It specifies CASSSGTGETYGYTF.

This clone was seen a few times. This chain uses TRBV11-2 with TRBJ1-4; 9 nucleotides align to TRBD1. Germline CDR1 is SGHAT and CDR2 is FQNNGV. With V trimmed by 3 bases and J by 8 bases, 7 bases remained unmatched. The CDR3 totals 15 residues. The CDR3 region is CASSFNTGGREKLFF. The CDR3 DNA reads as TGTGCCAGCAGCTTTAATACAGGGGGCCGAGAAAAACTGTTTTTT. Full variable domain (outside the CDR3, taken from reference TRBV11-2 and TRBJ1-4): EAGVAQSPRYKIIEKRQSVAFWCNPISGHATLYWYQQILGQGPKLLIQFQNNGVVDDSQLPKDRFSAERLKGVDSTLKIQPAKLEDSAVYLCASSFNTGGREKLFFGSGTQLSVL.

This clone was observed a handful of times. The chain couples TRBV11-2 to TRBJ2-3; D is possibly TRBD2 (5 bases). Germline CDR1 and CDR2: SGHAT and FQNNGV. This CDR3 is 15 amino acids long. V lost 2 bases and J lost 0, with 9 bases in between. CDR3 DNA sequence: TGTGCCAGCAGCTTACTAGGCGGGAGCACAGATACGCAGTATTTT. Amino acid sequence: CASSLLGGSTDTQYF.

Here the CDR3 reads CAWTRGTGELFF. The CDR3 DNA is TGTGCCTGGACTAGGGGCACCGGGGAGCTGTTTTTT. The genes are TRBV30 and TRBJ2-2, with TRBD1 as a possible D gene (5 bases). With 4 bases removed from V and 4 bases from J, the gap between germline ends came to 7 bases. The CDR3 totals 12 residues. Germline CDR1 and CDR2: GTSNPN and SVGIG (reference sequence).

The chain joins TRBV18 to TRBJ1-1; maybe TRBD1 (5 bases). V dropped 6 bases and J dropped 5 bases, with 22 bases sitting between them. CDR1 KGHSH and CDR2 LQKENI come from the germline V gene. The CDR3 sequence is 16 residues long. In DNA form, the CDR3 reads TGTGCCAGCTCGTCCAGGGTCGGCATGGGTCTAACTGAAGCTTTCTTT. Amino acids: CASSSRVGMGLTEAFF. The variable domain in full, completed from reference TRBV18 and TRBJ1-1, reads NAGVMQNPRHLVRRRGQEARLRCSPMKGHSHVYWYRQLPEEGLKFMVYLQKENIIDESGMPKERFSAEFPKEGPSILRIQQVVRGDSAAYFCASSSRVGMGLTEAFFGQGTRLTVV.

The CDR3 loop reads CASSYPAQGLSEAFF. The CDR3 region has the DNA TGTGCCAGCAGTTACCCAGCACAGGGGCTGAGTGAAGCTTTCTTT. The chain is built from TRBV6-6 and TRBJ1-1; 7 bases are a match to TRBD1. CDR1 and CDR2 (germline): MNHNY, SVGAGI (reference sequence). J gave up 7 bases and V 2 bases, and 10 bases lay outside the gene matches. The CDR3 spans 15 residues.

The chain combines TRBV7-2 with TRBJ1-5; D gene unclear. V lost 4 bases to trimming and J lost 9 bases, with 10 bases between them. The CDR3 is made up of 12 amino acids. Germline V gene sequence: CDR1 SGHTA, CDR2 FQGNSA. CDR3 bases: TGTGCCAGCAGCTCCGTTAGAGGGCCCCAGCATTTT. Residues: CASSSVRGPQHF.

The CDR3 bases are TGTGCCAGCAGTTCCCGCCTAGCGGGGATAAAGACCCAGTACTTC. This encodes CASSSRLAGIKTQYF. This chain connects TRBV27 to TRBJ2-5; 9 nucleotides match TRBD2. The V segment lost 4 bases and the J segment 6 bases; nucleotides outside the gene matches: 9. This CDR3 contains 15 residues. Germline CDR1 and CDR2: MNHEY and SMNVEV (reference sequence).

The chain has TRBV2 and TRBJ2-7, with 8 bases fitting TRBD1. Trimming at V came to 2 bases and at J to 1 base, leaving 1 base not matched to a gene. The length of the CDR3 is 14 residues. From germline, CDR1 is SNHLY and CDR2 FYNNEI. The CDR3 DNA reads as TGTGCCAGCAGTGAACGGGACAGGTCCTACGAGCAGTACTTC. Encoded protein: CASSERDRSYEQYF.

The chain couples TRBV30 to TRBJ2-5; maybe TRBD1 (5 bases). Germline lookup yields CDR1 GTSNPN and CDR2 SVGIG (reference sequence). V lost 3 bases and J lost 1, with 9 bases in between. This CDR3 is built from 13 residues. CDR3 nucleotides: TGTGCCTGGAGCGGCAGGGTCCAAGAGACCCAGTACTTC. Its translation is CAWSGRVQETQYF.

The sample holds one count of this clone. This sequence joins TRBV19 and TRBJ2-1; 8 bases are shared with TRBD2. V lost 1 base, J lost 7 bases, and 9 bases stayed unmatched. CDR3 length: 16 amino acids. Germline values: CDR1 LNHDA, CDR2 SQIVND (reference sequence). The CDR3 region is CASSIGGGGRRNEQFF. CDR3 DNA sequence: TGTGCCAGTAGTATAGGGGGCGGCGGGAGGCGGAATGAGCAGTTCTTC.

The chain uses TRBV28 and TRBJ2-1; tentative D call: TRBD2 (6 bases). Germline V gene lookup returns CDR1 MDHEN and CDR2 SYDVKM. The CDR3 consists of 15 residues. V lost 2 bases and J 2 bases, leaving 10 bases between the germline ends. CDR3 sequence (DNA): TGTGCCAGCAGTTTAAACGGGGAGGCCTACAATGAGCAGTTCTTC. Protein sequence: CASSLNGEAYNEQFF.